This T cell receptor beta chain was recovered during a study of response to subunit inactivated influenza vaccine. The study's findings and limits: The study's authors posited that every seasonal influenza vaccination enlists few new T cells.

TCRdb re-called the RT-PCR reads through MiXCR, storing one row per CDR3 protein. The table records 650,000 to 700,000 distinct CDR3 sequences, about a sixth of them present only once. Germline assignment: CDR1 MNHEY and CDR2 SVGEGT. The CDR3 length is 14 residues. Germline trimming cut 8 bases from V and 0 bases from J; bases unmatched to any gene: 2. Remarks on this clonotype: No antigen is known for it.

Material: PBMCs from blood, obtained roughly 13 days after vaccination. The chain is built from TRBV6-2 or TRBV6-3 and TRBJ2-2; 8 nucleotides match TRBD2. The source of this sequence is a man aged 45 to 65 who received an inactivated influenza vaccine. The CDR3: CASLGLANTGELFF. The CDR3 bases are TGTGCCAGCCTGGGACTAGCGAACACCGGGGAGCTGTTTTTT.